Below are 26 T cell receptor beta chains sequenced from a single sample in a study of blood T cell repertoires in COVID-19. Some clones are missing from TCRdb's copy, which holds only in-frame ones; the method was immunoSEQ multiplex PCR. The data hold over 200,000 clones, with around 93% observed a single time. The source material was PBMCs or T cells enriched from blood (not recorded which). The receptors here all came from a human donor in a cohort exposed to, infected with or recovered from COVID-19 (not recorded which). The donor label of this sample is uncertain.

The rearrangement links TRBV19 to TRBJ2-3; 7 bases line up with TRBD2. The CDR3 covers 14 residues. Germline lookup yields CDR1 LNHDA and CDR2 SQIVND (reference sequence). The V and J ends lost 4 bases and 2 bases, in that order; junction bases with no gene match: 3. This chain's CDR3 is CASSSRGDTDTQYF. CDR3 in DNA: TGTGCCAGTAGTAGCCGGGGGGACACAGATACGCAGTATTTT. Supplemented by reference TRBV19 and TRBJ2-3, the full variable domain reads DGGITQSPKYLFRKEGQNVTLSCEQNLNHDAMYWYRQDPGQGLRLIYYSQIVNDFQKGDIAEGYSVSREKKESFPLTVTSAQKNPTAFYLCASSSRGDTDTQYFGPGTRLTVL.

The chain combines TRBV11-2 with TRBJ2-3; TRBD2 aligns across 11 bases. The germline V gene has CDR1 SGHAT and CDR2 FQNNGV. This CDR3 is built from 16 residues. After removal of 4 bases from V and 1 base from J, the junction contained 4 bases not matched to a gene. This CDR3 reads CASSSLLAGGTDTQYF. The CDR3 nucleotides are TGTGCCAGCAGCTCCCTACTAGCGGGGGGCACAGATACGCAGTATTTT.

The chain joins TRBV7-2 to TRBJ1-2, with 11 bases lining up with TRBD1. Germline trimming cut 5 bases from V and 4 bases from J; bases unmatched to any gene: 6. Germline assignment: CDR1 SGHTA and CDR2 FQGNSA. This CDR3 comprises 15 residues. CDR3 amino acids: CASSPRDRGFYGYTF. The CDR3 bases are TGTGCCAGCAGCCCCCGGGACAGGGGGTTCTATGGCTACACCTTC. Supplemented by reference TRBV7-2 and TRBJ1-2, the full variable domain reads GAGVSQSPSNKVTEKGKDVELRCDPISGHTALYWYRQSLGQGLEFLIYFQGNSAPDKSGLPSDRFSAERTGGSVSTLTIQRTQQEDSAVYLCASSPRDRGFYGYTFGSGTRLTVV.

The chain carries TRBV10-3 and TRBJ1-6; perhaps TRBD1 as D (5 bases). The CDR3 consists of 15 residues. Germline V lookup: CDR1 ENHRY, CDR2 SYGVKD. V lost 0 bases and J 7 bases, leaving 10 bases between the germline ends. CDR3 protein: CAISESRQGNSPLHF. The CDR3 DNA follows: TGTGCCATCAGTGAGTCGAGGCAGGGAAATTCACCCCTCCACTTT.

The genes are TRBV4-2 and TRBJ2-5; weak D call: TRBD2 (5 bases). There are 14 residues in the CDR3. The germline V and J ends were trimmed by 3 bases and 5 bases, with 13 bases remaining between them. Looked up from germline, CDR1 is LGHNA and CDR2 is YNFKEQ. DNA for the CDR3: TGTGCCAGCAGCCAGACTGTCGGGGTCGAGACCCAGTACTTC. This translates into CASSQTVGVETQYF.

This chain links TRBV5-6 with TRBJ1-2, with 9 positions matching TRBD1. The V gene end was trimmed by 4 bases and the J gene end by 3 bases; junction bases not matched to a gene: 4. Germline V gene data show CDR1 as SGHDT and CDR2 as YYEEEE. The length of the CDR3 is 14 residues. Here the CDR3 reads CASSRQGVYYGYTF. As DNA, the CDR3 is TGTGCCAGCAGCCGACAGGGGGTTTACTATGGCTACACCTTC.

The V gene is TRBV19, the J gene TRBJ2-5; D is possibly TRBD2 (7 bases). This CDR3 region has 14 residues. Germline V gene sequence: CDR1 LNHDA, CDR2 SQIVND (reference sequence). The germline V and J ends were trimmed by 5 bases and 5 bases, with 15 bases remaining between them. The CDR3 spells CASSDQGGGETQYF. In DNA form, the CDR3 reads TGTGCCAGTAGTGATCAAGGGGGAGGGGAGACCCAGTACTTC.

The J gene is TRBJ1-2, the V gene TRBV19; TRBD1 matches at 8 bases. The J segment lost 3 bases and the V segment lost 4 bases, leaving 7 bases of the junction unmatched. CDR3 length equals 15 residues. Germline V gives CDR1 LNHDA, CDR2 SQIVND (reference sequence). CDR3 bases: TGTGCCAGTAGTAGGCCGGGACAGGAGCACTATGGCTACACCTTC. Translation gives CASSRPGQEHYGYTF.

The gene calls are TRBV18 and TRBJ2-3; D gene uncertain. There are 12 residues in the CDR3. Trimming took 6 bases from V and 4 from J, leaving 8 bases between them. The germline CDR1 and CDR2 sequences are KGHSH and LQKENI. CDR3 region: CASSPLADTQYF. DNA of the CDR3: TGTGCCAGCTCCCCGCTAGCAGATACGCAGTATTTT.

The V and J genes are TRBV9 and TRBJ2-3, with 10 bases aligning to TRBD2. J lost 5 bases, V lost 0 bases, and 9 bases had no gene match. Per the germline V gene, CDR1 is SGDLS and CDR2 is YYNGEE. This CDR3 comprises 17 residues. The CDR3 loop is CASSVASSGGARDTQYF. CDR3 DNA: TGTGCCAGCAGCGTAGCTTCAAGCGGGGGGGCCAGAGATACGCAGTATTTT.

This clone was seen a handful of times. The chain recombines TRBV5-8 with TRBJ1-5, with 9 bases identical to TRBD1. This CDR3 has 15 amino acids. The V gene's germline CDR1 is SGHTS and CDR2 YDEGEE. V lost 1 base and J lost 7; bases outside the gene matches: 6. The CDR3 is CASSLKTGGFQPQHF. The CDR3 DNA reads TGTGCCAGCAGCTTGAAGACAGGGGGATTCCAGCCCCAGCATTTT.

This chain uses TRBV10-3 with TRBJ1-2, with 7 bases matching TRBD1. The trim removed 10 bases at V and 8 bases at J, leaving 10 bases unmatched. Germline values: CDR1 ENHRY, CDR2 SYGVKD. The CDR3 sequence is 12 residues long. The CDR3 protein is CASLTGTEGYTF. CDR3 coding DNA: TGTGCCAGCCTGACAGGGACAGAAGGCTACACCTTC.

The chain combines TRBV4-1 with TRBJ1-2; D ambiguous. V gave up 0 bases and J gave up 2 bases, with 16 bases separating them. This CDR3 contains 17 residues. CDR1 is MGHRA and CDR2 is YSYEKL in the germline V gene. This chain's CDR3 is CASSQDLTDKTNYGYTF. The CDR3, as DNA: TGCGCCAGCAGCCAAGATTTGACCGACAAGACCAACTATGGCTACACCTTC.

Only one count was recorded for this clone. The CDR3 DNA sequence: TGTGCCTGGAGTGTTACCAGGGGAATAGGTTCACCCCTCCACTTT. Amino acids: CAWSVTRGIGSPLHF. J is TRBJ1-6 and V is TRBV30; D perhaps matches TRBD1 (6 bases). The V end was cut by 0 bases, the J end by 9 bases, with 15 bases between. CDR3 length: 15 residues. Germline lookup yields CDR1 GTSNPN and CDR2 SVGIG (reference sequence).

DNA for the CDR3: TGTGCCAGCAGCTCCCCTCAATGGGGGTTTACAGGGACCTCTGGAAACACCATATATTTT. Translation: CASSSPQWGFTGTSGNTIYF. The V call is TRBV9, the J call TRBJ1-3, with a weak D call TRBD1 (6 bases). The ends were cut back, 4 bases at V and 0 bases at J, with 26 bases in the middle. Looked up from germline, CDR1 is SGDLS and CDR2 is YYNGEE. The CDR3 spans 20 residues.

The genes are TRBV19 and TRBJ1-1; D gene unclear. CDR3 size: 13 residues. Germline loops: CDR1 LNHDA, CDR2 SQIVND (reference sequence). With 4 bases removed from V and 0 bases from J, the gap between germline ends came to 6 bases. The chain's CDR3 is CASSTQVNTEAFF. The CDR3 region has the DNA TGTGCCAGTAGTACGCAGGTGAACACTGAAGCTTTCTTT. Based on the CDR3 plus reference TRBV19 and TRBJ1-1, the full variable domain is DGGITQSPKYLFRKEGQNVTLSCEQNLNHDAMYWYRQDPGQGLRLIYYSQIVNDFQKGDIAEGYSVSREKKESFPLTVTSAQKNPTAFYLCASSTQVNTEAFFGQGTRLTVV.

The V gene is TRBV7-2, the J gene TRBJ1-6; 7 nucleotides align to TRBD1. This CDR3 contains 16 residues. Per the germline V gene, CDR1 is SGHTA and CDR2 is FQGNSA. Germline trimming cut 6 bases from V and 1 base from J; bases unmatched to any gene: 6. The CDR3 is CASRTTGVSYNSPLHF. The CDR3, as DNA: TGTGCCAGCAGAACCACAGGGGTATCCTATAATTCACCCCTCCACTTT.

This clone was seen once. Written as DNA, the CDR3 is TGTGCCTGCGAAAGAGGGACTGAAGCTTTCTTT. Protein product: CACERGTEAFF. J is TRBJ1-1 and V is TRBV30; no firm D call. The CDR3 has 11 amino acids. Germline-derived CDR1 and CDR2 are GTSNPN and SVGIG (reference sequence). V was pared by 6 bases and J by 5 bases, with 10 bases between.

V gene TRBV5-8 combines with J gene TRBJ1-5; tentatively, D is TRBD1 (6 bases). This CDR3 has 18 residues. CDR1 is SGHTS and CDR2 is YDEGEE in the germline V gene. The ends were cut back, 4 bases at V and 5 bases at J, with 25 bases in the middle. In DNA form, the CDR3 reads TGTGCCAGCAGCCCCAACCCCTCACAGGGATGGGCCTATCAGCCCCAGCATTTT. Encoded protein: CASSPNPSQGWAYQPQHF. Using reference TRBV5-8 and TRBJ1-5 for the parts outside the CDR3, the full variable domain is EAGVTQSPTHLIKTRGQQATLRCSPISGHTSVYWYQQALGLGLQFLLWYDEGEERNRGNFPPRFSGRQFPNYSSELNVNALELEDSALYLCASSPNPSQGWAYQPQHFGDGTRLSIL.

The gene calls are TRBV3-1 (or the pseudogene TRBV3-2) and TRBJ1-2; TRBD1 might be the D (5 bases). In germline, CDR1 is LGHDT, CDR2 YNNKEL (reference sequence). CDR3 length equals 13 residues. Trimming shortened V by 4 bases and J by 7 bases, and 13 bases separated the two germline ends. CDR3 DNA sequence: TGTGCCAGCAGCCCGCAACGAGACAGTGGCTACACCTTC. Translation gives CASSPQRDSGYTF.

The CDR3 coding sequence is TGCAGTGCTAGTTCCGCGGGAAGCTCCTACAATGAGCAGTTCTTC. It codes for CSASSAGSSYNEQFF. The chain has TRBV20-1 and TRBJ2-1; a weak D match, TRBD2 (6 bases). Germline CDR1 and CDR2: DFQATT and SNEGSKA (reference sequence). V shed 3 bases and J shed 0 bases, with 12 bases lying between them. This CDR3 is built from 15 residues.

About this clone itself: Other DNA sequences of this sample code for an identical CDR3. This chain joins TRBV19 and TRBJ1-1; D not certain. Germline V gene sequence: CDR1 LNHDA, CDR2 SQIVND (reference sequence). The CDR3 runs 12 residues. The germline V and J ends were trimmed by 3 bases and 6 bases, with 8 bases remaining between them. The DNA for the CDR3 is TGTGCCAGTAGTATCGGGGTGGCTGAAGCTTTCTTT. Its protein product is CASSIGVAEAFF.

The chain joins TRBV9 to TRBJ1-2; 8 bases are a match to TRBD1. The V gene's germline CDR1 is SGDLS and CDR2 YYNGEE. This CDR3 contains 15 residues. Trimming removed 2 bases from V and 6 bases from J; junction bases left unmatched: 9. The CDR3 nucleotides are TGTGCCAGCAGCGTTAGTACCTTGACAGGGGATGGCTACACCTTC. Its translation is CASSVSTLTGDGYTF.

The chain links TRBV18 to TRBJ1-4; 7 nucleotides match TRBD1. CDR1 KGHSH and CDR2 LQKENI come from the germline V gene. The CDR3 spans 13 residues. V was clipped by 6 bases and J by 8 bases; unmatched bases: 6. The CDR3: CASSPDRVEKLFF. CDR3 bases: TGTGCCAGCTCTCCCGACAGGGTCGAAAAACTGTTTTTT.

The chain is built from TRBV2 and TRBJ2-7; 7 bases are a match to TRBD1. The J segment lost 6 bases and the V segment lost 6 bases, leaving 5 bases of the junction unmatched. CDR1 and CDR2 (germline): SNHLY, FYNNEI. CDR3 length equals 12 residues. In DNA, the CDR3 is TGTGCCAGCAGCCGGGACAGCGGCGAGCAGTACTTC. It specifies CASSRDSGEQYF.

This chain uses TRBV5-5 with TRBJ1-2; D is undetermined. The V gene lost 0 bases and the J gene lost 4 bases, with 7 bases spanning the gap. Germline CDR1 and CDR2: SGHKS and YYEKEE (reference sequence). The CDR3 length is 13 residues. The CDR3 region is CASSLGASYGYTF. Here the CDR3 DNA reads TGTGCCAGCAGCTTGGGGGCGAGCTATGGCTACACCTTC.